This TCR beta chain is drawn from a study of identical twins. TCRdb reprocessed the 5' RACE reads via MiXCR and lists one record per CDR3 protein. This sample has 600,000 to 850,000 distinct CDR3 sequences, with roughly 18% found just once. The sample also formed part of further work on T cells expressing NK-cell markers.

The sequence was collected from a woman under 30 in good health. The sample comprised PBMCs.

In DNA, the CDR3 is TGTGCCGTGTGGACTGATAGCAATCAGCCCCAGCATTTT. Protein: CAVWTDSNQPQHF. The chain recombines TRBV12-3 or TRBV12-4 with TRBJ1-5; unclear D gene. V lost 11 bases, J lost 0 bases, and 11 bases lay in between. The CDR3 extends over 13 amino acids.